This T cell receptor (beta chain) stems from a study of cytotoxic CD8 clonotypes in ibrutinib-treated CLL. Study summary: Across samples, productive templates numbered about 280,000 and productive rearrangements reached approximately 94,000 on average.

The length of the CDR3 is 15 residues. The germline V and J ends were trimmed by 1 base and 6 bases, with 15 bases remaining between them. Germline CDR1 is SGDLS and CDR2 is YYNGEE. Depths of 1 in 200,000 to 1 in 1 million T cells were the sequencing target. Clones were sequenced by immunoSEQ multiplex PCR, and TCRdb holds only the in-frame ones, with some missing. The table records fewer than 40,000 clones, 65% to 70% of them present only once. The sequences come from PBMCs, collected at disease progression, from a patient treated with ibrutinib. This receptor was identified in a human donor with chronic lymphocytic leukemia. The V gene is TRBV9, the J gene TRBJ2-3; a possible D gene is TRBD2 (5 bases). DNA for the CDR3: TGTGCCAGCAGCGTAACACATCAGAGGGAGGATACGCAGTATTTT. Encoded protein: CASSVTHQREDTQYF. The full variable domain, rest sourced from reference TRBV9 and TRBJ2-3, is DSGVTQTPKHLITATGQRVTLRCSPRSGDLSVYWYQQSLDQGLQFLIQYYNGEERAKGNILERFSAQQFPDLHSELNLSSLELGDSALYFCASSVTHQREDTQYFGPGTRLTVL.